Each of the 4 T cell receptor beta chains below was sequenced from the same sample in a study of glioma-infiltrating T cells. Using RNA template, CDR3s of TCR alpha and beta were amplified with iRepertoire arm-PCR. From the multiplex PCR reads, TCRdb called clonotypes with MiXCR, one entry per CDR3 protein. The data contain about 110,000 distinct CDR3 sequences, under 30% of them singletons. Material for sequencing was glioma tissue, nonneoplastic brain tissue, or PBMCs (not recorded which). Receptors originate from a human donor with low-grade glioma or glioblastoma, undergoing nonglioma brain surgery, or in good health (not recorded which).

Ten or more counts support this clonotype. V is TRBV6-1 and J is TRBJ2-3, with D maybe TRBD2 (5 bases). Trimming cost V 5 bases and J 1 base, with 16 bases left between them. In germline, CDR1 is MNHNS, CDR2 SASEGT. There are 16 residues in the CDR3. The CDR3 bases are TGTGCCAGCAGTCCCCCCACGGGAAAGGGCACAGATACGCAGTATTTT. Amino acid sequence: CASSPPTGKGTDTQYF.

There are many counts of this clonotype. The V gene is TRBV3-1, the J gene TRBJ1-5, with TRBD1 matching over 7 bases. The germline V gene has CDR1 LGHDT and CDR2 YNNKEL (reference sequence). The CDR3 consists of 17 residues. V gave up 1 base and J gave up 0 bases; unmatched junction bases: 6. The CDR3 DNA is TGTGCCAGCAGCCAAGGACCGACAGGGACTAGCAATCAGCCCCAGCATTTT. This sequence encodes CASSQGPTGTSNQPQHF.

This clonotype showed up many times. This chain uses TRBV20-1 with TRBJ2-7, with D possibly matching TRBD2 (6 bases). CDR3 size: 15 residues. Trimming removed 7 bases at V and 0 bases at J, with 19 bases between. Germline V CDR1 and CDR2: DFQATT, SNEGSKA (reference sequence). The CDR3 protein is CSGERASALSYEQYF. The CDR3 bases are TGCAGTGGTGAGCGGGCTTCCGCCCTCTCCTACGAGCAGTACTTC.

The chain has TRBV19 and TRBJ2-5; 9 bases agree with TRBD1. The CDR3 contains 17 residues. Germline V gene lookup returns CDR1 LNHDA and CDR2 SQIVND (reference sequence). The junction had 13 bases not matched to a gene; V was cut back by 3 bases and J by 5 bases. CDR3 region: CASSMGYRGRSFETQYF. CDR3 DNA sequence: TGTGCCAGTAGTATGGGGTACAGGGGGCGAAGTTTCGAGACCCAGTACTTC.